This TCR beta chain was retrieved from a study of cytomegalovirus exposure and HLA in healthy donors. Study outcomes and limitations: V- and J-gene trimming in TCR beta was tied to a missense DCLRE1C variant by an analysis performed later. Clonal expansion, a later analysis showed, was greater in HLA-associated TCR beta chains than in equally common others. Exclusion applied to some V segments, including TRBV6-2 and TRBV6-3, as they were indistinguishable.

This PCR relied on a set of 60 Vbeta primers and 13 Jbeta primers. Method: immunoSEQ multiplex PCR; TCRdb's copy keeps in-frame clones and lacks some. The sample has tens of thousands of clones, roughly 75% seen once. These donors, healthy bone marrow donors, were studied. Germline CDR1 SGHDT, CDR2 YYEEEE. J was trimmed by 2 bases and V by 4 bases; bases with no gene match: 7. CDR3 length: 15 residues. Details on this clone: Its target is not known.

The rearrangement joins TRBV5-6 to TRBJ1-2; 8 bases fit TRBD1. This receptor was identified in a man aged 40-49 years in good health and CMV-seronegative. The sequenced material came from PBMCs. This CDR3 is CASSTRDRPNYGYTF. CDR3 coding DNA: TGTGCCAGCAGCACTCGGGACAGGCCAAACTATGGCTACACCTTC.